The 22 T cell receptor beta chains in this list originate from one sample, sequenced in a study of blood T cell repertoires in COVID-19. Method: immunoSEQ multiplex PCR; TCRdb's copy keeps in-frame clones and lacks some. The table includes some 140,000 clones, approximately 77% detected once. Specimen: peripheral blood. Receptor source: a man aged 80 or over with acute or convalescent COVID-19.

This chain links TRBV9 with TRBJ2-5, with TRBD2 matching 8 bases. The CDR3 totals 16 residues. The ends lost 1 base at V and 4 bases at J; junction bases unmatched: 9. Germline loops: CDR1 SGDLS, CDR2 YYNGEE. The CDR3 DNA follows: TGTGCCAGCAGCGTATCTGGGCGGGGGGATGCAGAGACCCAGTACTTC. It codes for CASSVSGRGDAETQYF.

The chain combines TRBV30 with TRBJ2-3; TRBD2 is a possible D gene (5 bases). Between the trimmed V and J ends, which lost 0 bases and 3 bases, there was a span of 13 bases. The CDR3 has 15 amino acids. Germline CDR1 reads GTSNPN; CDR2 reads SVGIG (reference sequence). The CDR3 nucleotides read TGTGCCTGGAGTGTTTGGACTCCCGGGACAGATACGCAGTATTTT. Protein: CAWSVWTPGTDTQYF. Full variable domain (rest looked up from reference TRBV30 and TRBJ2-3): SQTIHQWPATLVQPVGSPLSLECTVEGTSNPNLYWYRQAAGRGLQLLFYSVGIGQISSEVPQNLSASRPQDRQFILSSKKLLLSDSGFYLCAWSVWTPGTDTQYFGPGTRLTVL.

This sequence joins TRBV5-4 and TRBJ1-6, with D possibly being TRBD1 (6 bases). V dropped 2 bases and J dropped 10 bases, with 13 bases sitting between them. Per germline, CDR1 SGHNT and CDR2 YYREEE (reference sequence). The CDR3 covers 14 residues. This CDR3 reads CASSFGQGNSPLHF. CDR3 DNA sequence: TGTGCCAGCAGCTTCGGTCAGGGGAACTCACCCCTCCACTTT. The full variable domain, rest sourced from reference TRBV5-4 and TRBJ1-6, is ETGVTQSPTHLIKTRGQQVTLRCSSQSGHNTVSWYQQALGQGPQFIFQYYREEENGRGNFPPRFSGLQFPNYSSELNVNALELDDSALYLCASSFGQGNSPLHFGNGTRLTVT.

The DNA for the CDR3 is TGTGCCAGCAACTCACAGGGAAACTATGGCTACACCTTC. Protein: CASNSQGNYGYTF. This chain joins TRBV2 and TRBJ1-2; D might be TRBD1 (6 bases). This CDR3 comprises 13 residues. Trimming stripped 7 bases from V and 2 bases from J, with 11 bases between. The germline V gene has CDR1 SNHLY and CDR2 FYNNEI. Variable domain in full (rest from reference TRBV2 and TRBJ1-2): EPEVTQTPSHQVTQMGQEVILRCVPISNHLYFYWYRQILGQKVEFLVSFYNNEISEKSEIFDDQFSVERPDGSNFTLKIRSTKLEDSAMYFCASNSQGNYGYTFGSGTRLTVV.

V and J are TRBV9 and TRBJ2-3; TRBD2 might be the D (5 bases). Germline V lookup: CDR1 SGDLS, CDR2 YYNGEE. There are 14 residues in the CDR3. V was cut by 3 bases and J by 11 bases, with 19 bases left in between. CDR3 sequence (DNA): TGTGCCAGCAGCGGAGGGCGCGGTGAGTTGGAGCAGTATTTT. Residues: CASSGGRGELEQYF.

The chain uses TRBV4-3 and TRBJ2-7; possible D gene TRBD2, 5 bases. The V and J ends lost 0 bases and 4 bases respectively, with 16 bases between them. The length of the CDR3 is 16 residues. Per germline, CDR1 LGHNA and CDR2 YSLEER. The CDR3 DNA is TGCGCCAGCAGCCAAGATTCAGGATCTACGGGATACGAGCAGTACTTC. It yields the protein CASSQDSGSTGYEQYF.

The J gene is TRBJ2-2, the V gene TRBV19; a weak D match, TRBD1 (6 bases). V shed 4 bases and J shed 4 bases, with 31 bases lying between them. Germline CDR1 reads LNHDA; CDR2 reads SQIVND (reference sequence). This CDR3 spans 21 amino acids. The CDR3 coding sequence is TGTGCCAGTAGTACCTCCGGTCGTTTCCCAGGGGATTTGGTGGGCACCGGGGAGCTGTTTTTT. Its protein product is CASSTSGRFPGDLVGTGELFF.

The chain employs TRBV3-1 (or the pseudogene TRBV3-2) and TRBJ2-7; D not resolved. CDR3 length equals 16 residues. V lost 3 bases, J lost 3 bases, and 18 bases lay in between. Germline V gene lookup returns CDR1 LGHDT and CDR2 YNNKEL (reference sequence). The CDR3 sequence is CASSHSPGWLGYEQYF. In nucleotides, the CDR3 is TGTGCCAGCAGCCATAGCCCGGGTTGGCTGGGCTACGAGCAGTACTTC.

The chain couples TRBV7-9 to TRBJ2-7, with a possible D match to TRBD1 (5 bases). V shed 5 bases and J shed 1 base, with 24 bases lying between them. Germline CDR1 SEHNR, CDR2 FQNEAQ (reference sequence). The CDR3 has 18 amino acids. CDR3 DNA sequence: TGTGCCAGCAGCCCAGAGTCCTCTTGGCCAGGGCGATCCTACGAGCAGTACTTC. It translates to CASSPESSWPGRSYEQYF.

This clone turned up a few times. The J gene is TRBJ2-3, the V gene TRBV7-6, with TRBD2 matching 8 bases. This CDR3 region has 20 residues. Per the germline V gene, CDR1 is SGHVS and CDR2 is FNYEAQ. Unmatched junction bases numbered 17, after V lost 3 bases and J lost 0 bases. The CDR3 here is CASSFSEVAGTKSSTDTQYF. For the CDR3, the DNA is TGTGCCAGCAGCTTTTCTGAAGTAGCGGGGACAAAATCTAGCACAGATACGCAGTATTTT.

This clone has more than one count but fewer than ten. The CDR3, as DNA: TGTGCCAGCAGTACCCGGGGGGTAAGCTACGAGCAGTACTTC. It codes for CASSTRGVSYEQYF. The rearrangement joins TRBV3-1 (or the pseudogene TRBV3-2) to TRBJ2-7, with TRBD2 matching over 7 bases. The ends lost 6 bases at V and 3 bases at J; junction bases unmatched: 8. In germline, CDR1 is LGHDT, CDR2 YNNKEL (reference sequence). This CDR3 comprises 14 residues.

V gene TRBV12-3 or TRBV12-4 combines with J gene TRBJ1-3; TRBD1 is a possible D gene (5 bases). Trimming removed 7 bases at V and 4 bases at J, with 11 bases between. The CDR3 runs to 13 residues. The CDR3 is CASMATVGNTIYF. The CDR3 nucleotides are TGTGCCAGCATGGCGACAGTAGGAAACACCATATATTTT.

The CDR3 loop is CASSVQGRPQHF. Here the CDR3 DNA reads TGTGCCAGCAGTGTACAGGGCCGGCCCCAGCATTTT. V is TRBV2 and J is TRBJ1-5, with D perhaps matching TRBD1 (6 bases). Trimming stripped 4 bases from V and 9 bases from J, with 10 bases between. This CDR3 contains 12 residues. Germline V CDR1 and CDR2: SNHLY, FYNNEI.

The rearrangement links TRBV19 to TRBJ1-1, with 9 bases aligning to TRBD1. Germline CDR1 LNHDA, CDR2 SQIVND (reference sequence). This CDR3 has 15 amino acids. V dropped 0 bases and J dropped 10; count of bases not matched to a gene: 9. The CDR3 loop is CASSIDLSTGGRAFF. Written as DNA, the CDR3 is TGTGCCAGTAGTATAGATTTATCGACAGGGGGTCGAGCTTTCTTT.

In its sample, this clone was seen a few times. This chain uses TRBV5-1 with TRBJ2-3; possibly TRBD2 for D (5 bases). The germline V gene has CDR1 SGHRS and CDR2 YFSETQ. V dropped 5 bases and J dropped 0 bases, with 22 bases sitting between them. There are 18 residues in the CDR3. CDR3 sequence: CASRPHTSRGTSTDTQYF. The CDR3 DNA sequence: TGCGCCAGCAGACCCCATACTAGTCGAGGCACTAGCACAGATACGCAGTATTTT.

CDR3 DNA: TGTGCCAGCAGTGATTCAGGAAACACTGAAGCTTTCTTT. Amino acid sequence: CASSDSGNTEAFF. The chain employs TRBV2 and TRBJ1-1; D ambiguous. The germline V gene encodes CDR1 SNHLY and CDR2 FYNNEI. Trimming pared 3 bases from V and 2 bases from J, leaving 7 bases between. The CDR3 covers 13 residues.

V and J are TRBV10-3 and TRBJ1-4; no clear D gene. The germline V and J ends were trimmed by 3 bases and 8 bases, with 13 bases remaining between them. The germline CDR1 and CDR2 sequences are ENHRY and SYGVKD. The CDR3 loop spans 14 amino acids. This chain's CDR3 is CAISDVHTGEKLFF. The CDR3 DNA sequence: TGTGCCATCAGTGACGTTCACACGGGGGAAAAACTGTTTTTT.

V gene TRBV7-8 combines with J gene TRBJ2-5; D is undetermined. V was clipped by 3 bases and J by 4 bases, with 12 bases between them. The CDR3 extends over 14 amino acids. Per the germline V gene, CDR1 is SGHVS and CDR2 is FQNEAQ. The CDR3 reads CASSLRNKRETQYF. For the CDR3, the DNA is TGTGCCAGCAGCTTGAGAAATAAGCGAGAGACCCAGTACTTC.

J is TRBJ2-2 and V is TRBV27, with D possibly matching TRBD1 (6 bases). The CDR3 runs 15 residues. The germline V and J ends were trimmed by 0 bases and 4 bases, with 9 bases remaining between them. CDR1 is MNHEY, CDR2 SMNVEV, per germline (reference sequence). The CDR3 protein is CASSLSSGVTGELFF. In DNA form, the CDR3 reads TGTGCCAGCAGTTTATCGTCAGGGGTCACCGGGGAGCTGTTTTTT.

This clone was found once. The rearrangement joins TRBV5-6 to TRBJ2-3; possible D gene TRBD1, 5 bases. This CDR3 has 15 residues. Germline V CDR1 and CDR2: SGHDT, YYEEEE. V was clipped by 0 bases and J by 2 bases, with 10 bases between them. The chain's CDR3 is CASSLVGLSTDTQYF. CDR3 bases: TGTGCCAGCAGCTTGGTGGGGCTCTCCACAGATACGCAGTATTTT.

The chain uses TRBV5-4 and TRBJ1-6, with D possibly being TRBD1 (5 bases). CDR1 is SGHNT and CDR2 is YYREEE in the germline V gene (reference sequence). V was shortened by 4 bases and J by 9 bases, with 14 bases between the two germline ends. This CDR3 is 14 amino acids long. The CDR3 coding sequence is TGTGCCAGCAGCCCCCCCGGGGGTTCTTCACCCCTCCACTTT. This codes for CASSPPGGSSPLHF.

The CDR3 loop is CASSHIERVSYEQYF. For the CDR3, the DNA is TGTGCCAGCAGCCACATCGAGCGGGTTTCCTACGAGCAGTACTTC. V is TRBV7-8 and J is TRBJ2-7; a possible D gene is TRBD2 (6 bases). CDR3 length: 15 residues. Germline V gene data show CDR1 as SGHVS and CDR2 as FQNEAQ. V lost 5 bases and J 1 base, leaving 15 bases between the germline ends.